The clone carrying this T cell receptor beta chain has a single count. The CDR3 runs 17 residues. J gave up 5 bases and V 4 bases, and 12 bases lay outside the gene matches. CDR1 MGHRA and CDR2 YSYEKL come from the germline V gene. The entry originates in a study of blood T cell repertoires in COVID-19. Study-level background: Samples taken during acute and convalescent COVID-19 were collected in the United States, Italy and Spain. T cells, B-cell-depleted T cells, or PBMCs provided the cDNA or gDNA that served as material.

Source study methods: Amplification with reference gene primers provided the estimates of nucleated cell counts. The assay was immunoSEQ multiplex PCR, and TCRdb's table has in-frame clones only and misses some. Clone size and V and J calls were adopted from that table, with D and trimming inferred from the DNA. The sample lists more than 250,000 clones, approximately 88% occurring once. This chain uses TRBV4-1 with TRBJ2-7; TRBD1 agrees at 12 bases. The clonotype originates from a man in his late teens or twenties who had recovered from COVID-19. Material for sequencing was peripheral blood. The CDR3 coding sequence is TGCGCCAGCAGCCGGACCTTCGGGACAGGGGGCAGGGACGAGCAGTACTTC. This encodes CASSRTFGTGGRDEQYF.